The 15 T cell receptor beta chains reported below all come from one sample, sequenced in a study of T-cell memory formation after mild COVID-19 listed by TCRdb under 2021. Library preparation employed 5' RACE. Sequencing was performed on an Illumina NovaSeq 6000. TCRdb reran the public reads through fastp at Q25 and MiXCR, keeping productive beta chains. Each CDR3 protein gets just one entry, which takes the most common genes and DNA from the rows behind it. Present in this sample are 350,000 to 500,000 distinct CDR3 sequences, 20% to 25% of which were seen just once. The top ten clonotypes cover around 14% of the sample. Sequencing input: PBMCs or a T cell subset sorted from them (not recorded which). The receptors come from an adult woman who had mild COVID-19 (a few samples of this study predate the infection). The sample titles of this study are shuffled in the database, so cell type and time point are left out; the donor was told from shared clones.

The chain employs TRBV9 and TRBJ1-2; D is possibly TRBD1 (6 bases). Germline CDR1 SGDLS, CDR2 YYNGEE. The ends were cut back, 0 bases at V and 4 bases at J, with 13 bases in the middle. This CDR3 spans 15 amino acids. The CDR3 loop is CASSVGVPGAYGYTF. The DNA for the CDR3 is TGTGCCAGCAGCGTAGGGGTCCCGGGGGCCTATGGCTACACCTTC.

The chain links TRBV12-3 or TRBV12-4 to TRBJ1-1; TRBD1 might be the D (6 bases). The CDR3 length is 11 residues. Between the trimmed V and J ends, which lost 7 bases and 8 bases, there was a span of 11 bases. This chain's CDR3 is CASTTTGEAFF. DNA of the CDR3: TGTGCCAGCACTACGACAGGAGAAGCTTTCTTT.

In its sample, this clonotype was seen many times. This chain joins TRBV29-1 and TRBJ2-1; no reliable D call. The CDR3 covers 12 residues. Germline V gene sequence: CDR1 SQVTM, CDR2 ANQGSEA. The V gene lost 8 bases and the J gene lost 8 bases, with 16 bases spanning the gap. The CDR3 sequence is CSIASPWDEQFF. CDR3 in DNA: TGCAGCATTGCGTCCCCCTGGGATGAGCAGTTCTTC.

V is TRBV7-8 and J is TRBJ1-1; tentatively, D is TRBD1 (5 bases). Germline V gives CDR1 SGHVS, CDR2 FQNEAQ. V was pared by 3 bases and J by 4 bases, with 9 bases between. The CDR3 totals 13 residues. CDR3 region: CASSFGGPTEAFF. For the CDR3, the DNA is TGTGCCAGCAGCTTTGGGGGACCCACTGAAGCTTTCTTT.

This chain uses TRBV5-1 with TRBJ1-1, with a tentative D call TRBD1 (6 bases). Per germline, CDR1 SGHRS and CDR2 YFSETQ. CDR3 length: 12 amino acids. The ends were cut back, 5 bases at V and 6 bases at J, with 11 bases in the middle. CDR3 sequence: CASRRGRSEAFF. In nucleotides, the CDR3 is TGCGCCAGCAGAAGGGGGAGATCTGAAGCTTTCTTT.

J is TRBJ1-5 and V is TRBV7-8; D is uncertain. V was trimmed by 1 base and J by 3 bases, leaving 10 bases between them. Looked up from germline, CDR1 is SGHVS and CDR2 is FQNEAQ. The CDR3 totals 15 residues. The CDR3 spells CASSLVHSNNQPQHF. The CDR3 nucleotides read TGTGCCAGCAGCTTAGTGCACAGTAACAATCAGCCCCAGCATTTT.

The chain joins TRBV4-3 to TRBJ2-3, with D unresolved. Germline V gene data show CDR1 as LGHNA and CDR2 as YSLEER. This CDR3 is 13 amino acids long. Between the trimmed V and J ends, which lost 1 base and 5 bases, there was a span of 7 bases. The DNA of the CDR3 is TGCGCCAGCAGCCAAGTCTTTGGAGATACGCAGTATTTT. Translation: CASSQVFGDTQYF.

The CDR3 sequence: CASSLSRRPGGAKNIQYF. The CDR3 DNA is TGCGCCAGCAGTTTAAGTCGGAGGCCCGGAGGGGCCAAAAACATTCAGTACTTC. This chain uses TRBV4-1 with TRBJ2-4; weak D call: TRBD2 (6 bases). The CDR3 extends over 18 amino acids. CDR1 is MGHRA, CDR2 YSYEKL, per germline. V was trimmed by 6 bases and J by 1 base, leaving 22 bases between them.

The V and J genes are TRBV18 and TRBJ2-5, with a weak D call TRBD2 (5 bases). The V gene's germline CDR1 is KGHSH and CDR2 LQKENI. V lost 2 bases, J lost 1 base, and 8 bases lay in between. The CDR3 has 14 residues. CDR3 DNA: TGTGCCAGCTCACCATGGGGAGCCCAAGAGACCCAGTACTTC. Translated, it gives CASSPWGAQETQYF.

The chain links TRBV12-3 or TRBV12-4 to TRBJ2-5; TRBD1 is a possible D gene (6 bases). The ends were cut back, 6 bases at V and 3 bases at J, with 26 bases in the middle. The CDR3 sequence is 18 residues long. In DNA, the CDR3 is TGTGCCAGCAGGAATATAAACATATCGTCCGGGACAAAAGAGACCCAGTACTTC. Translation: CASRNINISSGTKETQYF.

This clonotype has more than one count but fewer than ten. V usage is TRBV5-1 and J usage is TRBJ1-1; the D is unclear. Between the trimmed V and J ends, which lost 5 bases and 3 bases, there was a span of 17 bases. The germline CDR1 and CDR2 sequences are SGHRS and YFSETQ. This CDR3 comprises 15 residues. CDR3 in DNA: TGCGCCAGCAGTTCCGGAGAGGGAGGGTACACTGAAGCTTTCTTT. This translates into CASSSGEGGYTEAFF.

The V call is TRBV7-2, the J call TRBJ1-1; tentative D call: TRBD1 (5 bases). Germline V gives CDR1 SGHTA, CDR2 FQGNSA. The length of the CDR3 is 15 residues. Trimming removed 3 bases from V and 2 bases from J, with 13 bases in between. CDR3 bases: TGTGCCAGCAGCTTTGGGGGGGTCCGAAACACTGAAGCTTTCTTT. This translates into CASSFGGVRNTEAFF.

The gene calls are TRBV7-9 and TRBJ1-1; no definite D call. Germline loops: CDR1 SEHNR, CDR2 FQNEAQ (reference sequence). The CDR3 is 16 amino acids. V was clipped by 0 bases and J by 1 base, with 12 bases between them. For the CDR3, the DNA is TGTGCCAGCAGCTTAGCCCCGGGCAGACCGAACACTGAAGCTTTCTTT. Amino acid sequence: CASSLAPGRPNTEAFF.

This clonotype has just a few counts. The chain has TRBV24-1 and TRBJ2-2; D is unresolved. From germline, CDR1 is KGHDR and CDR2 SFDVKD. With 4 bases removed from V and 2 bases from J, the gap between germline ends came to 4 bases. The CDR3 extends over 13 amino acids. The CDR3 protein is CATSEYNTGELFF. The CDR3 nucleotides are TGTGCCACCAGTGAGTACAACACCGGGGAGCTGTTTTTT.

In its sample, this clonotype was seen a few times. The CDR3 sequence is CSVTTSGHTDTQYF. The CDR3 nucleotides read TGCAGCGTAACGACTAGCGGACACACAGATACGCAGTATTTT. The gene calls are TRBV29-1 and TRBJ2-3; TRBD2 agrees at 9 bases. CDR3 size: 14 residues. The germline V gene encodes CDR1 SQVTM and CDR2 ANQGSEA. The junction had 6 bases not matched to a gene; V was cut back by 6 bases and J by 2 bases.